The 13 T cell receptor beta chains below were found in one sample sequenced in a study of blood T cell repertoires in COVID-19. Profiling relied on immunoSEQ multiplex PCR, and the TCRdb table lists in-frame clones only, not all of them. The sample lists approximately 150,000 clones; around 82% were seen once. Sequencing input: peripheral blood. These receptors were obtained from a man in his 70s with active or convalescent COVID-19.

The gene calls are TRBV4-2 and TRBJ1-4; TRBD1 might be the D (6 bases). The CDR3 spans 14 residues. Trimming cost V 4 bases and J 4 bases, with 10 bases left between them. Germline values: CDR1 LGHNA, CDR2 YNFKEQ. CDR3 amino acids: CASSPGQRNEKLFF. Here the CDR3 DNA reads TGTGCCAGCAGCCCAGGACAGCGTAATGAAAAACTGTTTTTT.

V is TRBV27 and J is TRBJ2-3; 8 bases line up with TRBD2. J was trimmed by 4 bases and V by 2 bases; bases with no gene match: 5. This CDR3 has 15 residues. The V gene's germline CDR1 is MNHEY and CDR2 SMNVEV (reference sequence). The CDR3 DNA is TGTGCCAGCAGTTTAAGGACGGGGGGGCCAGATACGCAGTATTTT. Encoded protein: CASSLRTGGPDTQYF.

The CDR3 DNA reads as TGCAGCGTTGAACCCCCAGGGATTCGTGGCAATGAGCAGTTCTTC. It translates to CSVEPPGIRGNEQFF. The rearrangement links TRBV29-1 to TRBJ2-1; weak D call: TRBD1 (5 bases). CDR3 length: 15 residues. Trimming left V 2 bases short and J 6 bases short, with 17 bases between. Germline V gene sequence: CDR1 SQVTM, CDR2 ANQGSEA.

The rearrangement uses TRBV30 and TRBJ1-6; D is unresolved. CDR3 length: 13 residues. Trimming removed 3 bases at V and 7 bases at J, with 10 bases between. Germline CDR1 and CDR2: GTSNPN and SVGIG (reference sequence). DNA for the CDR3: TGTGCCTGGAGCCTCGACTTAAATTCACCCCTCCACTTT. Encoded protein: CAWSLDLNSPLHF.

The chain employs TRBV19 and TRBJ2-2; tentative D call: TRBD2 (6 bases). Germline V lookup: CDR1 LNHDA, CDR2 SQIVND (reference sequence). There are 15 residues in the CDR3. The ends were cut back, 4 bases at V and 4 bases at J, with 13 bases in the middle. The CDR3 DNA follows: TGTGCCAGTAGTAGGGACTGGTCGGGCACCGGGGAGCTGTTTTTT. It translates to CASSRDWSGTGELFF.

The rearrangement uses TRBV10-2 and TRBJ2-7; the D is unclear. There are 12 residues in the CDR3. Trimming cost V 6 bases and J 2 bases, with 8 bases left between them. Germline V gene data show CDR1 as WSHSY and CDR2 as SAAADI. CDR3 sequence (DNA): TGCGCCAGCAGAGCCCCAACCTACGAGCAGTACTTC. Residues: CASRAPTYEQYF.

This clone has only one observation. The V and J genes are TRBV19 and TRBJ2-3, with 8 bases aligning to TRBD1. CDR1 and CDR2 (germline): LNHDA, SQIVND (reference sequence). The CDR3 loop spans 15 amino acids. The ends lost 5 bases at V and 5 bases at J; junction bases unmatched: 9. For the CDR3, the DNA is TGTGCCAGTAGTGCGGGACAGGCCATGATAGATACGCAGTATTTT. Its protein product is CASSAGQAMIDTQYF. The complete variable domain, with remaining parts taken from reference TRBV19 and TRBJ2-3, reads DGGITQSPKYLFRKEGQNVTLSCEQNLNHDAMYWYRQDPGQGLRLIYYSQIVNDFQKGDIAEGYSVSREKKESFPLTVTSAQKNPTAFYLCASSAGQAMIDTQYFGPGTRLTVL.

This chain joins TRBV3-1 (or the pseudogene TRBV3-2) and TRBJ2-1, with D perhaps TRBD2 (6 bases). The CDR3 has 18 amino acids. Between the trimmed V and J ends, which lost 0 bases and 1 base, there was a span of 16 bases. Germline CDR1 is LGHDT and CDR2 is YNNKEL (reference sequence). DNA for the CDR3: TGTGCCAGCAGCCAAGATTTTAGCAGGAGGGGATCCTACAATGAGCAGTTCTTC. Its translation: CASSQDFSRRGSYNEQFF.

Worth noting for this clone: The DNA is omitted, as the CDR3 cannot be located on it reliably, and the CDR3 follows TCRdb's listing. The gene calls are TRBV3-1 (or the pseudogene TRBV3-2) and TRBJ2-2; the table's D call, TRBD2, was not checked against the DNA. Germline CDR1 LGHDT, CDR2 YNNKEL (reference sequence). The CDR3 numbers 12 amino acids, ends counted. CDR3 residues: CASSPRPGSCFF.

This clone was found once. CDR3 loop: CASSLAQGPEETQYF. The CDR3, as DNA: TGCGCCAGCAGCTTGGCTCAGGGCCCTGAAGAGACCCAGTACTTC. The chain couples TRBV5-1 to TRBJ2-5; a possible D gene is TRBD1 (5 bases). V lost 0 bases to trimming and J lost 3 bases, with 12 bases between them. This CDR3 has 15 amino acids. Germline V gives CDR1 SGHRS, CDR2 YFSETQ. The entire variable domain, with the rest obtained from reference TRBV5-1 and TRBJ2-5, is as follows: KAGVTQTPRYLIKTRGQQVTLSCSPISGHRSVSWYQQTPGQGLQFLFEYFSETQRNKGNFPGRFSGRQFSNSRSEMNVSTLELGDSALYLCASSLAQGPEETQYFGPGTRLLVL.

The chain combines TRBV2 with TRBJ2-7; no reliable D call. Germline V gene sequence: CDR1 SNHLY, CDR2 FYNNEI. This CDR3 comprises 13 residues. The V gene lost 3 bases and the J gene lost 5 bases, with 11 bases spanning the gap. CDR3 loop: CASSDYPGNEQYF. The CDR3 DNA reads as TGTGCCAGCAGTGATTATCCAGGAAACGAGCAGTACTTC.

The chain links TRBV7-2 to TRBJ1-3; D is ambiguous. Germline CDR1 reads SGHTA; CDR2 reads FQGNSA. The length of the CDR3 is 14 residues. Between the trimmed V and J ends, which lost 3 bases and 0 bases, there was a span of 6 bases. In DNA form, the CDR3 reads TGTGCCAGCAGCTTGGGGAGCTCTGGAAACACCATATATTTT. Translating it yields CASSLGSSGNTIYF.

The V gene is TRBV4-1, the J gene TRBJ2-3; perhaps TRBD2 as D (6 bases). V lost 1 base and J lost 7, with 15 bases in between. In germline, CDR1 is MGHRA, CDR2 YSYEKL. The CDR3 has 15 amino acids. This chain's CDR3 is CASSQAGGSGYTQYF. CDR3 in DNA: TGCGCCAGCAGCCAAGCTGGGGGGAGTGGATATACGCAGTATTTT.